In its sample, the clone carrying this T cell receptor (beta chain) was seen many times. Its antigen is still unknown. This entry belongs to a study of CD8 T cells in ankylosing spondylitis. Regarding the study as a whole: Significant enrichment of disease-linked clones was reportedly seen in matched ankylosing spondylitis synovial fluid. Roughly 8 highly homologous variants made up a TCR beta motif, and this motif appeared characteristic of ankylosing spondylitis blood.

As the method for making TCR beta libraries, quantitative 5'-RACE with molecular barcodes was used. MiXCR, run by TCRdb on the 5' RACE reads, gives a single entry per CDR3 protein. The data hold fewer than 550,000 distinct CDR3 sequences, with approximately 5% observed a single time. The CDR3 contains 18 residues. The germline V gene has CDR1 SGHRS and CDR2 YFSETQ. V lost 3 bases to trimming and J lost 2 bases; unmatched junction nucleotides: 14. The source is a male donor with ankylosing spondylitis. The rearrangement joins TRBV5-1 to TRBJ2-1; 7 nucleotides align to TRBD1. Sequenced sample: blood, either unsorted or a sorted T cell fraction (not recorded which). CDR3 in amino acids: CASSSIPDRLNPYNEQFF. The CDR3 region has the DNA TGCGCCAGCAGCTCCATACCGGACAGGCTAAATCCCTACAATGAGCAGTTCTTC.